The present T cell receptor (beta chain) was sequenced within a study of OX40 agonist ivuxolimab in advanced cancers. V lost 5 bases, J lost 7 bases, and 8 bases stayed unmatched. Germline CDR1 SEHNR, CDR2 FQNEAQ (reference sequence). The length of the CDR3 is 15 residues. Some clones are missing from TCRdb's copy, which holds only in-frame ones; the method was immunoSEQ multiplex PCR. The data show about 76,000 clones, approximately 83% seen once. The starting material was CD4+ or CD8+ T cells sorted from blood, obtained in a trial of the OX40 agonist ivuxolimab. The source is an adult with an advanced solid tumor such as melanoma, head and neck, liver or kidney cancer. V usage is TRBV7-9 and J usage is TRBJ1-5, with 10 positions matching TRBD1. The CDR3 reads CASSHYGQGEQPQHF. The CDR3, as DNA: TGTGCCAGCAGCCATTACGGACAGGGGGAGCAGCCCCAGCATTTT.